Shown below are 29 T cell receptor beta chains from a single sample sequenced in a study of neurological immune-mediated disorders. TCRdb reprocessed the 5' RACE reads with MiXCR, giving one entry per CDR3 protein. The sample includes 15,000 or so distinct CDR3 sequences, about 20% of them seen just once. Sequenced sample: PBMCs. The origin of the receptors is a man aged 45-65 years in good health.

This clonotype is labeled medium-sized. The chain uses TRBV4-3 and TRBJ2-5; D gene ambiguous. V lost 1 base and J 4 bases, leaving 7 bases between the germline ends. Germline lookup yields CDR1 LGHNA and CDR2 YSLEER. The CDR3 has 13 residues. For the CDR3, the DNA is TGCGCCAGCAGCCAAGTTCCAGGAGAGACCCAGTACTTC. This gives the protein CASSQVPGETQYF.

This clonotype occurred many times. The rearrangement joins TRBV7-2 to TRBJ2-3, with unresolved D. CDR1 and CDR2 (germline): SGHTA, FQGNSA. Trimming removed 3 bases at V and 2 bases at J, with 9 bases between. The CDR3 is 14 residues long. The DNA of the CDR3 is TGTGCCAGCAGCTTGTGGGTTTCCACAGATACGCAGTATTTT. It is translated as CASSLWVSTDTQYF.

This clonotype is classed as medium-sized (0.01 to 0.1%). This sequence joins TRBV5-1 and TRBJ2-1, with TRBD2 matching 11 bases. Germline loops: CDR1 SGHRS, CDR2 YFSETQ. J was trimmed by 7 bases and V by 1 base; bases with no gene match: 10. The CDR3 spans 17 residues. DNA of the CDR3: TGCGCCAGCAGCTTGAGTCCCCTAGCGGGAGGCCTGAATGAGCAGTTCTTC. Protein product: CASSLSPLAGGLNEQFF.

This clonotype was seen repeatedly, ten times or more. Here the CDR3 reads CSVQHGTNTGELFF. CDR3 sequence (DNA): TGCAGCGTTCAGCACGGGACTAACACCGGGGAGCTGTTTTTT. This chain connects TRBV20-1 to TRBJ2-2; perhaps TRBD2 as D (6 bases). The CDR3 runs to 14 residues. The germline V gene encodes CDR1 DFQATT and CDR2 SNEGSKA (reference sequence).

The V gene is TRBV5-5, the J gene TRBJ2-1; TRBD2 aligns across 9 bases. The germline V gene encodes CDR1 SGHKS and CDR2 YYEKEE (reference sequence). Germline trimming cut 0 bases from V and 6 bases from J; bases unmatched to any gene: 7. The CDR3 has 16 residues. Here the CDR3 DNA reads TGTGCCAGCAGCTTGGATCGGCGGGAGGGCCGCAATGAGCAGTTCTTC. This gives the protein CASSLDRREGRNEQFF. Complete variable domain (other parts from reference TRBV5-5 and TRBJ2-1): DAGVTQSPTHLIKTRGQQVTLRCSPISGHKSVSWYQQVLGQGPQFIFQYYEKEERGRGNFPDRFSARQFPNYSSELNVNALLLGDSALYLCASSLDRREGRNEQFFGPGTRLTVL.

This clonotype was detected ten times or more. The CDR3 here is CASSDPGFSNEQFF. The CDR3, as DNA: TGTGCCAGCAGTGACCCGGGTTTCAGCAATGAGCAGTTCTTC. The chain is built from TRBV25-1 and TRBJ2-1, with no clear D. Trimming removed 3 bases from V and 6 bases from J, with 12 bases in between. Germline V gives CDR1 MGHDK, CDR2 SYGVNS. The CDR3 runs 14 residues.

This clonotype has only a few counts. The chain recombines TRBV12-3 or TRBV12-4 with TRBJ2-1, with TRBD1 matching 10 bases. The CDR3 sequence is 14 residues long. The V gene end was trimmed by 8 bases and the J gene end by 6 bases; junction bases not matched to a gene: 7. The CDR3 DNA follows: TGTGCCAGCTCGGGGACAGGGGCTCTCAATGAGCAGTTCTTC. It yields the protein CASSGTGALNEQFF.

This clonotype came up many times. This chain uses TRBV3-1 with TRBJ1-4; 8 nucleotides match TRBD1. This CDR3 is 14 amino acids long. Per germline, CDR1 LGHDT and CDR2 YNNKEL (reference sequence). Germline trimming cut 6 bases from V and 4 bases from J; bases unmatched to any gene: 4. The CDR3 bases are TGTGCCAGCAGTTTCAGGGGGCTTAATGAAAAACTGTTTTTT. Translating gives CASSFRGLNEKLFF.

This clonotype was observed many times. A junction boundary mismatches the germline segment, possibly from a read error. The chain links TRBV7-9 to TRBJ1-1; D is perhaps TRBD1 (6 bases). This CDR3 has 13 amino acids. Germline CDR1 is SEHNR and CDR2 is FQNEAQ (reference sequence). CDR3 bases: TGTGCCAGCAGCCCCCAGGGGAACCCTGAAGCTTTCTTT. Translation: CASSPQGNPEAFF.

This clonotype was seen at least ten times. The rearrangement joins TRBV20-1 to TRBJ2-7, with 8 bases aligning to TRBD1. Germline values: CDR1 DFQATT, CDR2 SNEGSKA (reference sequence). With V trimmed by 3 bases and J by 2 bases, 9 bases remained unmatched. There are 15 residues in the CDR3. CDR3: CSARGQAEPPYEQYF. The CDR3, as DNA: TGCAGTGCTAGGGGACAGGCGGAACCACCCTACGAGCAGTACTTC.

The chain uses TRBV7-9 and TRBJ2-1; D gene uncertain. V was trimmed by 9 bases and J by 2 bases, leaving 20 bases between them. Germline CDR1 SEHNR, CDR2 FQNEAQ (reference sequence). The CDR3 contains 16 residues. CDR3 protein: CARIRPPNWAYNEQFF. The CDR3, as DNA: TGTGCCAGAATTAGGCCCCCAAACTGGGCCTACAATGAGCAGTTCTTC.

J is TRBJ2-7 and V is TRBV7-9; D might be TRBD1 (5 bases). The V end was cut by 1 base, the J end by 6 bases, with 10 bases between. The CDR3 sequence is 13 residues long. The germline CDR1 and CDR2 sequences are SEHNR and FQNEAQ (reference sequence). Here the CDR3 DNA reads TGTGCCAGCAGCTTAGAGACAGCCACCGAGCAGTACTTC. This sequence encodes CASSLETATEQYF. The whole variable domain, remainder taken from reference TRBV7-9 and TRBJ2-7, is DTGVSQNPRHKITKRGQNVTFRCDPISEHNRLYWYRQTLGQGPEFLTYFQNEAQLEKSRLLSDRFSAERPKGSFSTLEIQRTEQGDSAMYLCASSLETATEQYFGPGTRLTVT.

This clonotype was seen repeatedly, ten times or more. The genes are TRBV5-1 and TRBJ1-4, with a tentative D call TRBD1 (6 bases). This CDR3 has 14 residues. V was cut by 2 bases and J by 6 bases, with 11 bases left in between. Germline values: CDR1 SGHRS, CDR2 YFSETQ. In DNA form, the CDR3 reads TGCGCCAGCAGCTTCGGACAGCAGGATGAAAAACTGTTTTTT. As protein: CASSFGQQDEKLFF.

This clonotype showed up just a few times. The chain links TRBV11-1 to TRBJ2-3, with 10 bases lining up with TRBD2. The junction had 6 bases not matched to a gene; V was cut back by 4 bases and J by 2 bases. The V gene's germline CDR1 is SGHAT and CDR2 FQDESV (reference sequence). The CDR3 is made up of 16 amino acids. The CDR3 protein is CASSYGLAETTDTQYF. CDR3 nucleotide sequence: TGTGCCAGCAGCTACGGACTAGCGGAGACCACAGATACGCAGTATTTT.

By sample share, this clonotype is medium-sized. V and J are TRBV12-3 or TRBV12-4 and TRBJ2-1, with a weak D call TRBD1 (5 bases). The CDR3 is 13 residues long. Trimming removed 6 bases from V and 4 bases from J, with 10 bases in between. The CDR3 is CASSLGPYNEQFF. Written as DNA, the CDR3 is TGTGCCAGCAGCCTGGGGCCTTACAATGAGCAGTTCTTC.

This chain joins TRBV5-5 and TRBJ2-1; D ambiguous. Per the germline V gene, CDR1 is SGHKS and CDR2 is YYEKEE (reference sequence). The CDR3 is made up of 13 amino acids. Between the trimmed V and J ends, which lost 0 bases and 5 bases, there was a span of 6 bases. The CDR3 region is CASSLGPDNEQFF. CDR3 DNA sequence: TGTGCCAGCAGCTTGGGCCCGGACAATGAGCAGTTCTTC.

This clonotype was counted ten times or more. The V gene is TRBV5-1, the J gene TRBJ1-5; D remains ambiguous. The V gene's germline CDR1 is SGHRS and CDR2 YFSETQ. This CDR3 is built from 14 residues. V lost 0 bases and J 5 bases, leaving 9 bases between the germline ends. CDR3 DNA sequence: TGCGCCAGCAGCTTGGCATCAGCGCATCAGCCCCAGCATTTT. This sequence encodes CASSLASAHQPQHF.

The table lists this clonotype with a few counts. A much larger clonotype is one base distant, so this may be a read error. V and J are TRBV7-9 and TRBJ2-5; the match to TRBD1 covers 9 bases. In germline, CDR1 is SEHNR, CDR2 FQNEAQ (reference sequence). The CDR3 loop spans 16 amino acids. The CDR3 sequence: CASSGRGQGVGETRYF. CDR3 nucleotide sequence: TGTGCCAGCAGCGGCCGGGGACAGGGAGTTGGAGAGACCCGGTACTTC. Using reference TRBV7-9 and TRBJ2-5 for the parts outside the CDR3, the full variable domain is DTGVSQNPRHKITKRGQNVTFRCDPISEHNRLYWYRQTLGQGPEFLTYFQNEAQLEKSRLLSDRFSAERPKGSFSTLEIQRTEQGDSAMYLCASSGRGQGVGETRYFGPGTRLLVL.

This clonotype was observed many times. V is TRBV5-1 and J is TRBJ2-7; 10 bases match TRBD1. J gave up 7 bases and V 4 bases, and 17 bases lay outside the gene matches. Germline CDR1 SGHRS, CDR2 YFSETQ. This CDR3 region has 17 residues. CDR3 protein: CASSLQGHDRGLGEQYF. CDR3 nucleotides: TGCGCCAGCAGCCTCCAAGGACACGACAGGGGGCTTGGAGAGCAGTACTTC.

The chain's CDR3 is CSANKDGVTDETQYF. Written as DNA, the CDR3 is TGCAGTGCCAATAAGGATGGCGTTACGGACGAGACCCAGTACTTC. V is TRBV20-1 and J is TRBJ2-5, with D hard to call. V lost 6 bases and J 5 bases, leaving 22 bases between the germline ends. Germline CDR1 and CDR2: DFQATT and SNEGSKA (reference sequence). The CDR3 has 15 amino acids.

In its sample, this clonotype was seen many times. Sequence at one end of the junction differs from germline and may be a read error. The CDR3 DNA reads as TGTGCCAGCAGCCAGAATTCGGGCAGGGATCACTTC. Protein: CASSQNSGRDHF. The chain joins TRBV5-6 to TRBJ2-7, with a possible D match to TRBD1 (5 bases). Germline loops: CDR1 SGHDT, CDR2 YYEEEE. This CDR3 is 12 amino acids long.

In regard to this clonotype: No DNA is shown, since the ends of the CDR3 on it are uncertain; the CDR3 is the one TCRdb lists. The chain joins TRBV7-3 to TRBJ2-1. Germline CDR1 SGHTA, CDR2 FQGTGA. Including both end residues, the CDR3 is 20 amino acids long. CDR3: CASSFYICSYQAGVYNEQFF.

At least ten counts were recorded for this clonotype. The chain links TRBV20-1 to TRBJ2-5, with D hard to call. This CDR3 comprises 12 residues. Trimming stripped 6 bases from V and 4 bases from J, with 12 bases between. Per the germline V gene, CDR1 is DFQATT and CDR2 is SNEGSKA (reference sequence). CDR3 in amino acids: CSATWFSETQYF. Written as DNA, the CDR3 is TGCAGTGCAACTTGGTTTTCAGAGACCCAGTACTTC.

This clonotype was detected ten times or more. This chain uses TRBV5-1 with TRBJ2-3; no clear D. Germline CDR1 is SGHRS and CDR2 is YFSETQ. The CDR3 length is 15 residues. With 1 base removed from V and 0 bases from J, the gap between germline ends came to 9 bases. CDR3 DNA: TGCGCCAGCAGCTTGCCGGGCCCTAGCACAGATACGCAGTATTTT. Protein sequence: CASSLPGPSTDTQYF.

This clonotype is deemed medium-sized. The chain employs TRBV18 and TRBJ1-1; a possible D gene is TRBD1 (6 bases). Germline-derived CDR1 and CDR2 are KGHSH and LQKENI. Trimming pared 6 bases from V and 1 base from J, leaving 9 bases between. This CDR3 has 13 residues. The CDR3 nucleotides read TGTGCCAGCTCCGGACAGACGAACACTGAAGCTTTCTTT. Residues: CASSGQTNTEAFF.

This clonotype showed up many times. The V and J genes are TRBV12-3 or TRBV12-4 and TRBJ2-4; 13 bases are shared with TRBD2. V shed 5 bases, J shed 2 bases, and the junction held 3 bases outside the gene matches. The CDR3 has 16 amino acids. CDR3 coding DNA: TGTGCCAGCAGTACTAGCGGGAGGGCCACCAAAAACATTCAGTACTTC. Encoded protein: CASSTSGRATKNIQYF.

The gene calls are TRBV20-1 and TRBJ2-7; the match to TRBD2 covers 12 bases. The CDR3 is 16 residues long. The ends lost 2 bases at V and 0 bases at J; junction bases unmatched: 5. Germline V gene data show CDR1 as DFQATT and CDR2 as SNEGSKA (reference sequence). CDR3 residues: CSARTSGRISSYEQYF. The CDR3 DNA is TGCAGTGCTAGAACTAGCGGGAGGATTAGCTCCTACGAGCAGTACTTC.

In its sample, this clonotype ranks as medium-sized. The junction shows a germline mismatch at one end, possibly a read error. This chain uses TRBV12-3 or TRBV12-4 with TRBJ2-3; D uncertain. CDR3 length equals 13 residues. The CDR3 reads CASGLREADTQYF. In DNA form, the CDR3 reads TGTGCCAGCGGTTTACGCGAGGCAGATACGCAGTATTTT.

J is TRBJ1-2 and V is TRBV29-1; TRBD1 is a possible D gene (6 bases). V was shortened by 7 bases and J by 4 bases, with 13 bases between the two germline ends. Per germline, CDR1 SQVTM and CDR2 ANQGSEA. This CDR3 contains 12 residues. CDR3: CSAGDGSYGYTF. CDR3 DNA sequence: TGCAGCGCAGGGGACGGTTCCTATGGCTACACCTTC.